The rows below give T cell receptor beta chains drawn from one sample of a study of T cell repertoires in ileal Crohn's disease. TCRdb's table, derived via immunoSEQ multiplex PCR, lists solely in-frame clones and lacks some. The data contain 8,000 to 10,000 clones, around 80% of them singletons. The specimen was ileal tissue. All receptors derive from an adult with Crohn's disease. CDR3s include the opening cysteine and the closing phenylalanine or tryptophan. A D gene is named only where the DNA matches it firmly. Not all rows give a size; the values are once, few, many and, for expanded clones, a class.

V,size,D,J,length,DNA,CDR3
TRBV27,-,TRBD2,TRBJ2-3,15,TGTGCCAGCAGGGCTAGCGGGAGGGCCGGAGATACGCAGTATTTT,CASRASGRAGDTQYF
TRBV30,few,TRBD1,TRBJ2-2,14,TGTGCCTGGGTTCGGACAGGGCACACCGGGGAGCTGTTTTTT,CAWVRTGHTGELFF
TRBV5-1,-,TRBD1,TRBJ2-7,15,TGCGCCAGCAGCCCAGCCGGGACAGGGGGCAGGAAGCAGTACTTC,CASSPAGTGGRKQYF
TRBV7-2,-,TRBD1,TRBJ2-2,14,TGTGCCAGCAGCTTGGACAGGGCCTTCGGGGAGCTGTTTTTT,CASSLDRAFGELFF
TRBV19,-,TRBD1,TRBJ1-2,17,TGTGCCAGTAGTATGGGGCCCTCCGGACAGGGAAAGGGAGGCTACACCTTC,CASSMGPSGQGKGGYTF
TRBV7-6,-,TRBD2,TRBJ2-3,15,TGTGCCAGCAGCTCCCGTCGGGGGGGCACAGATACGCAGTATTTT,CASSSRRGGTDTQYF
TRBV4-3,-,-,TRBJ2-5,15,TGCGCCAGCAGCCAGGAAGGGGCAGGGGAAGAGACCCAGTACTTC,CASSQEGAGEETQYF
TRBV2,-,TRBD1,TRBJ2-7,17,TGTGCCAGCGGGAGAAGGGGACAGGGACTCCACTCCTACGAGCAGTACTTC,CASGRRGQGLHSYEQYF
TRBV11-2,once,-,TRBJ2-5,13,TGTGCCAGCAGCTTGTCTCTCCGAGAGACCCAGTACTTC,CASSLSLRETQYF
TRBV5-1,-,-,TRBJ2-7,14,TGCGCCAGCACCTCTTTAGGCGGGTTCTACGAGCAGTACTTC,CASTSLGGFYEQYF
TRBV5-4,-,-,TRBJ2-3,17,TGTGCCAGCAGCCCCGGGCAGGGAATGATTTTCACAGATACGCAGTATTTT,CASSPGQGMIFTDTQYF
TRBV2,-,-,TRBJ2-7,13,TGTGCCAGCACGAAACGGAGCTCCTACGAGCAGTACTTC,CASTKRSSYEQYF
TRBV15,-,-,TRBJ1-4,16,TGTGCCACCAGCAGAGATCCAGGGTCCACTAATGAAAAACTGTTTTTT,CATSRDPGSTNEKLFF
TRBV6-5,-,-,TRBJ1-6,14,TGTGCCAGCAGCTCTTCGGGGATGGGGTCACCCCTCCACTTT,CASSSSGMGSPLHF
TRBV7-9,once,-,TRBJ2-2,15,TGTGCCAGCAGCCCCCAGTTCCAGCGGACCGGGGAGCTGTTTTTT,CASSPQFQRTGELFF
TRBV9,-,-,TRBJ1-1,14,TGTGCCAGCAGCGTAGACGTAGTGGGCGCTGAAGCTTTCTTT,CASSVDVVGAEAFF
TRBV11-2,hyperexpanded,TRBD1,TRBJ1-6,15,TGTGCCAGCAGCACCTCCGGGACAGGAAATTCACCCCTCCACTTT,CASSTSGTGNSPLHF
TRBV7-3,-,TRBD1,TRBJ2-1,14,TGTGCCAGCAGCTTTTCACAGGGGGACGATGAGCAGTTCTTC,CASSFSQGDDEQFF
TRBV6-1,-,-,TRBJ2-3,14,TGTGCCAGCAGTGATATGCAGGGGACAGATACGCAGTATTTT,CASSDMQGTDTQYF
TRBV7-9,-,TRBD1,TRBJ1-2,13,TGTGCCAGCAGCCGACAGGGGGCCTATGGCTACACCTTC,CASSRQGAYGYTF
TRBV28,-,TRBD1,TRBJ2-3,16,TGTGCCAGCAGTTTAAGAGGGACAGGGGGCCCAGATACGCAGTATTTT,CASSLRGTGGPDTQYF
TRBV19,-,-,TRBJ1-1,17,TGTGCCAGTTCTCTGGGGCAGGGGTCGAAGAGGAACACTGAAGCTTTCTTT,CASSLGQGSKRNTEAFF
TRBV19,few,-,TRBJ2-1,12,TGTGCCAGTAGTATATCGGACAGAGAGCAGTTCTTC,CASSISDREQFF
TRBV2,-,TRBD1,TRBJ1-5,18,TGTGCCAGCAGGAAGGACAGGGGCTTTGGTAGAAGCAATCAGCCCCAGCATTTT,CASRKDRGFGRSNQPQHF
TRBV13,-,TRBD1,TRBJ1-1,15,TGTGCCAGCAGCATCAACAGGGGGCTCGGCACTGAAGCTTTCTTT,CASSINRGLGTEAFF
TRBV7-9,-,TRBD2,TRBJ2-7,15,TGTGCCAGCAGCCGTGGAGCGGGAGAGCGGAACGAGCAGTACTTC,CASSRGAGERNEQYF
TRBV5-4,-,TRBD1,TRBJ2-1,14,TGTGCCAGCAGCCCCCAGACAGGGTGGCATGAGCAGTTCTTC,CASSPQTGWHEQFF
TRBV19,-,TRBD2,TRBJ2-1,16,TGTGCCAGTAGTATGGGCTCCCGCACTAGCGTGTCAGGGCAGTTCTTC,CASSMGSRTSVSGQFF
TRBV7-9,-,-,TRBJ1-3,16,TGTGCCAGCAGCTTAGCAGTGGCGGAAACCGGAAACACCATATATTTT,CASSLAVAETGNTIYF
TRBV9,-,-,TRBJ1-2,13,TGTGCCAGCACAAGTGGGGGGTCATATGGCTACACCTTC,CASTSGGSYGYTF
TRBV18,-,TRBD2,TRBJ2-1,15,TGTGCCAGCTCACCGGTGAGCGGGAGGGCCAATGAGCAGTTCTTC,CASSPVSGRANEQFF
TRBV19,-,TRBD2,TRBJ2-5,13,TGTGCCAGTAGACAGAGCGGGGTAGAGACCCAGTACTTC,CASRQSGVETQYF
TRBV18,few,-,TRBJ1-1,13,TGTGCCAGCTCACCATCCTACGGGGGTGAAGCTTTCTTT,CASSPSYGGEAFF
TRBV2,-,TRBD2,TRBJ2-2,16,TGTGCCAGCAGTGTCCGGACTAGAAAACCTACCGGGGAGCTGTCTTTT,CASSVRTRKPTGELSF
TRBV4-3,-,-,TRBJ1-3,17,TGCGCCAGCAGCCAAGAAGAGGGAGAGATAGGGGGAAACACCATATATTTT,CASSQEEGEIGGNTIYF
TRBV7-9,-,-,TRBJ1-6,16,TGTGCCAGCAGCTTAGGATCGAACAGGGATAATTCACCCCTCCACTTT,CASSLGSNRDNSPLHF
TRBV7-6,-,TRBD2,TRBJ2-3,15,TGTGCCAGCAGCTCAAGAACGGGGGGGGGATATACGCAGTATTTT,CASSSRTGGGYTQYF
TRBV4-1,few,TRBD2,TRBJ2-1,17,TGCGCCAGCAGCCGGGCTAGCGGGAGGGCCGACTACAATGAGCAGTTCTTC,CASSRASGRADYNEQFF
TRBV4-2,-,TRBD2,TRBJ2-1,15,TGTGCCAGCAGCCTCGGGACTAGCGGGAGTAATGAGCAGTTCTTC,CASSLGTSGSNEQFF